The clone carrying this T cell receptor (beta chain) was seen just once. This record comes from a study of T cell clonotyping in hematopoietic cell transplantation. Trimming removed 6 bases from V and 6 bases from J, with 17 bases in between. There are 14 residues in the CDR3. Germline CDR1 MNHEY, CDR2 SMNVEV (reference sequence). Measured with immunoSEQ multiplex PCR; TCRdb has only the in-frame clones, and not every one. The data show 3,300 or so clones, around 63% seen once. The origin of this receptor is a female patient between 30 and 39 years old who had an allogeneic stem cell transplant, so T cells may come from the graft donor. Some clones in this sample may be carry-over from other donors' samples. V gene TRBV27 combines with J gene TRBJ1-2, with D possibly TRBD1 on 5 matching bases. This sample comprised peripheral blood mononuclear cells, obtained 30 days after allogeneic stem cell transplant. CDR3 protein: CASSPPGPYNGYTF. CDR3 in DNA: TGTGCCAGCAGCCCCCCGGGGCCATACAATGGCTACACCTTC.